This section outlines one T cell receptor beta chain sequence together with its context. Its matching antigen is unknown. The CDR3 extends over 14 amino acids. V gave up 0 bases and J gave up 0 bases, with 8 bases separating them. The germline CDR1 and CDR2 sequences are DFQATT and SNEGSKA (reference sequence). This sample is drawn from a study of vaccination and CD4 T cells after COVID-19. CD4+ T cells that had been cultured provided DNA sequenced with the Oncomine TCR Beta short-read assay. TCRdb redid the calling of the PCR reads with MiXCR, one entry per CDR3 protein. The table has about 22,000 distinct CDR3 sequences, roughly two fifths seen once. Sample time point: late sampling 161 to 241 days after vaccination in a few convalescent patients. Noted treatment: roughly 10-day PBMC culture with coronavirus spike peptide pools or control peptides (ViraFEST assay). Half the medium was replaced with fresh IL-2 medium on days 3 and 7.

General study results and limits: Looking at convalescent patients, 304 of their 307 vaccine-specific clones were spike mono-reactive.

This TCR was sampled from a human donor who had recovered from COVID-19. The chain joins TRBV20-1 to TRBJ1-1; D unresolved. The sample in question was CD4+ T cells from blood, cultured in vitro, obtained about 7 months after SARS-CoV-2 vaccination. In DNA, the CDR3 is TGCAGTGCTAGAGATGAGGGATTGAACACTGAAGCTTTCTTT. It translates to CSARDEGLNTEAFF.